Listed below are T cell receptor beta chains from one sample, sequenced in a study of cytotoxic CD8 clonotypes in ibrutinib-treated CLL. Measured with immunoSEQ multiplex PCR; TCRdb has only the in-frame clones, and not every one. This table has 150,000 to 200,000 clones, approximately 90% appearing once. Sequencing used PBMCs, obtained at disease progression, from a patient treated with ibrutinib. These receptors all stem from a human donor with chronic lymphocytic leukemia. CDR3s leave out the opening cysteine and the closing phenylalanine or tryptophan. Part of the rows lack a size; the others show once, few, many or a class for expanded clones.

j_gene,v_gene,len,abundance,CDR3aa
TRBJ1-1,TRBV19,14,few,ASSSNSRFRHTEAF
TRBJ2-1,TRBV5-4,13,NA,ASSSGLAGNNEQF
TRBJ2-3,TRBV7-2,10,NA,ASEQWGDTQY
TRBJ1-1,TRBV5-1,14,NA,ASSQQSGRPNTEAF
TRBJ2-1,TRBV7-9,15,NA,ASSWAGQRENYNEQF
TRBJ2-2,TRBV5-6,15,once,ASSYFSRLANTGELF
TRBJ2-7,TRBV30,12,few,AWSVGGQSYEQY
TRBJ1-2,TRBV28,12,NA,ASSISRENYGYT
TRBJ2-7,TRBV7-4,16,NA,ASSSTRTSGYCTYEQY
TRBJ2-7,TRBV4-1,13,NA,ASSLRTSVAYEQY
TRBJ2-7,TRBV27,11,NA,ASRFGVSEEQY
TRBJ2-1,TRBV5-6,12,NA,ASSLGQNYNEQF
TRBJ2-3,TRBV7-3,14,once,ASSLTPKQGTDTQY
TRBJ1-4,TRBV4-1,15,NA,ASSQETGGVTNEKLF
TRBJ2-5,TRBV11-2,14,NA,ASSSSPTALQETQY
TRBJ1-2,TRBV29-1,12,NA,SVEEGPPNYGYT
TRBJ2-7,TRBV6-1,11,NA,ASSEERGLRQY
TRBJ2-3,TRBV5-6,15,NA,ASSLTRTGRSTDTQY
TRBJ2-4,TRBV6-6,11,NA,ASSASEKNIQY
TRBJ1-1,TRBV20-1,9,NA,SAMKTTEAF
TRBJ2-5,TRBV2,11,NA,ASRRGGPETQY
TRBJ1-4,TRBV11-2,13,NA,ASSLVTGGNEKLF
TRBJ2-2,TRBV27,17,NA,ASSLYFRALGANTGELF
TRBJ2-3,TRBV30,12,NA,AWKGLQLTDTQY
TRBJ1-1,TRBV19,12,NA,ASRRATPITEAF
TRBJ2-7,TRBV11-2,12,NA,ASSLTGTSREQY
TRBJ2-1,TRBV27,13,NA,ASSLRGLEYNEQF
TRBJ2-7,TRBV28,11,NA,ASSLGRVYEQY